One and the same sample provided the 30 T cell receptor beta chains below, sequenced in a study of cytomegalovirus exposure and HLA in healthy donors. The PCR was carried out with 60 Vbeta primers and 13 Jbeta primers. Profiling relied on immunoSEQ multiplex PCR, and the TCRdb table lists in-frame clones only, not all of them. Among under 110,000 clones, around 75% were seen once, and the ten largest hold about 10%. The sequenced sample consisted of PBMCs. The receptors come from a man in his forties or fifties in good health and CMV-seronegative.

J is TRBJ2-2 and V is TRBV28; no firm D call. The CDR3 extends over 14 amino acids. Germline loops: CDR1 MDHEN, CDR2 SYDVKM. V dropped 4 bases and J dropped 4 bases, with 10 bases sitting between them. This CDR3 reads CASSSSRSTGELFF. CDR3 bases: TGTGCCAGCAGTTCCTCGAGGTCCACCGGGGAGCTGTTTTTT.

The chain uses TRBV2 and TRBJ1-1; 10 bases agree with TRBD1. The V and J ends lost 5 bases and 9 bases, in that order; junction bases with no gene match: 12. This CDR3 contains 15 residues. The germline V gene encodes CDR1 SNHLY and CDR2 FYNNEI. For the CDR3, the DNA is TGTGCCAGCAGTCTAGGTCGGACAGGGGGGTCTAAAGCTTTCTTT. Its protein is CASSLGRTGGSKAFF.

The chain links TRBV6-1 to TRBJ2-7, with TRBD1 as a possible D gene (6 bases). Germline values: CDR1 MNHNS, CDR2 SASEGT. This CDR3 has 13 residues. The ends were cut back, 6 bases at V and 3 bases at J, with 12 bases in the middle. The CDR3 DNA follows: TGTGCCAGCAGCTACCCAGGGGTCTACGAGCAGTACTTC. This encodes CASSYPGVYEQYF.

The V gene is TRBV18, the J gene TRBJ2-3, with TRBD1 matching over 7 bases. J was trimmed by 11 bases and V by 2 bases; bases with no gene match: 7. The CDR3 length is 13 residues. Germline V CDR1 and CDR2: KGHSH, LQKENI. Written as DNA, the CDR3 is TGTGCCAGCTCACCAAATCAGGGGGATGGGCAGTATTTT. Amino acid sequence: CASSPNQGDGQYF.

The J gene is TRBJ2-7, the V gene TRBV5-1; D is perhaps TRBD1 (8 bases). Germline CDR1 is SGHRS and CDR2 is YFSETQ. The CDR3 covers 15 residues. V was cut by 4 bases and J by 3 bases, with 17 bases left in between. CDR3 region: CASSPRGRGGYEQYF. CDR3 nucleotides: TGCGCCAGCAGCCCCAGGGGGCGCGGGGGCTACGAGCAGTACTTC.

The V gene is TRBV19, the J gene TRBJ2-7, with TRBD2 matching over 8 bases. Germline CDR1 is LNHDA and CDR2 is SQIVND (reference sequence). The CDR3 consists of 14 residues. The ends lost 10 bases at V and 1 base at J; junction bases unmatched: 9. The CDR3 region is CATGPAGESYEQYF. DNA for the CDR3: TGTGCCACCGGCCCAGCGGGAGAATCCTACGAGCAGTACTTC.

The chain uses TRBV21-1 and TRBJ1-5; the tabulated D call, TRBD1, remains unverified against the DNA. TRBV21-1 is classified as a pseudogene. This CDR3 comprises 18 residues. CDR3 amino acids: CASSKAWGQGKLCQPQHF. CDR3 bases: TGTGCCAGCAGCAAAGCGTGGGGCCAGGGGAAGCTTTGTCAGCCCCAGCATTTT.

This clone has only one observation. V usage is TRBV5-6 and J usage is TRBJ1-6, with 7 bases aligning to TRBD1. J gave up 11 bases and V 0 bases, and 8 bases lay outside the gene matches. Germline-derived CDR1 and CDR2 are SGHDT and YYEEEE. The CDR3 is made up of 15 amino acids. CDR3 nucleotide sequence: TGTGCCAGCAGCTTGGATACAGGGGTTGATCCACCCCTCCACTTT. Residues: CASSLDTGVDPPLHF. The full variable domain, completed using reference TRBV5-6 and TRBJ1-6, is DAGVTQSPTHLIKTRGQQVTLRCSPKSGHDTVSWYQQALGQGPQFIFQYYEEEERQRGNFPDRFSGHQFPNYSSELNVNALLLGDSALYLCASSLDTGVDPPLHFGNGTRLTVT.

J is TRBJ2-2 and V is TRBV7-3; D possibly corresponds to TRBD1 (7 bases). This CDR3 has 21 amino acids. V was cut by 0 bases and J by 4 bases, with 27 bases left in between. Germline lookup yields CDR1 SGHTA and CDR2 FQGTGA. The CDR3 reads CASSLTDRATGSGRGTGELFF. CDR3 DNA sequence: TGTGCCAGCAGCTTAACTGACAGGGCTACCGGTTCCGGGCGGGGCACCGGGGAGCTGTTTTTT.

The chain employs TRBV10-1 and TRBJ2-1; TRBD2 aligns across 9 bases. Germline-derived CDR1 and CDR2 are WNHNN and SYGVQD (reference sequence). V shed 6 bases, J shed 7 bases, and the junction held 10 bases outside the gene matches. The CDR3 runs to 15 residues. CDR3: CASSPPAGGGNEQFF. For the CDR3, the DNA is TGCGCCAGCAGCCCTCCCGCGGGAGGGGGAAATGAGCAGTTCTTC.

Points on this clone: Within the sample, other DNA sequences also encode this same CDR3. This chain joins TRBV5-1 and TRBJ2-5; 8 nucleotides agree with TRBD2. V dropped 2 bases and J dropped 4; count of bases not matched to a gene: 1. The CDR3 is 13 residues long. Germline V CDR1 and CDR2: SGHRS, YFSETQ. The CDR3: CASSFSGGETQYF. DNA for the CDR3: TGCGCCAGCAGCTTCAGCGGGGGAGAGACCCAGTACTTC.

This clone has just a few counts. The chain links TRBV28 to TRBJ2-7, with D unclear. The CDR3 runs to 13 residues. V was clipped by 3 bases and J by 0 bases, with 6 bases between them. The germline CDR1 and CDR2 sequences are MDHEN and SYDVKM. As DNA, the CDR3 is TGTGCCAGCAGTTTCCCGGGCTCCTACGAGCAGTACTTC. Its translation: CASSFPGSYEQYF.

The V and J genes are TRBV19 and TRBJ1-2; 9 bases match TRBD1. Trimming at V came to 5 bases and at J to 6 bases, leaving 7 bases not matched to a gene. Per the germline V gene, CDR1 is LNHDA and CDR2 is SQIVND (reference sequence). The CDR3 contains 14 residues. Here the CDR3 DNA reads TGTGCCAGTAGTCGGGAACGGACAGGGGATGGCTACACCTTC. Encoded protein: CASSRERTGDGYTF.

This clone was counted at least ten times. J is TRBJ1-1 and V is TRBV10-3, with D possibly matching TRBD1 (5 bases). V lost 2 bases and J 8 bases, leaving 12 bases between the germline ends. This CDR3 has 13 amino acids. CDR1 is ENHRY and CDR2 is SYGVKD in the germline V gene. The CDR3 spells CAISERGLGEAFF. In DNA, the CDR3 is TGTGCCATCAGTGAGCGGGGACTCGGCGAAGCTTTCTTT.

This chain joins TRBV5-4 and TRBJ2-7; D is ambiguous. The CDR3 runs 14 residues. Between the trimmed V and J ends, which lost 4 bases and 5 bases, there was a span of 16 bases. The germline V gene has CDR1 SGHNT and CDR2 YYREEE (reference sequence). The DNA of the CDR3 is TGTGCCAGCAGCACGGGTAGTGGCTTCGACGAGCAGTACTTC. It is translated as CASSTGSGFDEQYF.

V is TRBV27 and J is TRBJ2-2, with 10 nucleotides matching TRBD2. V was pared by 0 bases and J by 5 bases, with 9 bases of the junction left unmatched. Germline lookup yields CDR1 MNHEY and CDR2 SMNVEV (reference sequence). The CDR3 totals 18 residues. As DNA, the CDR3 is TGTGCCAGCAGTTTATCCCGCCAGCGGGGGGGCCTAACCGGGGAGCTGTTTTTT. This sequence encodes CASSLSRQRGGLTGELFF.

The chain recombines TRBV4-3 with TRBJ2-1; 11 bases map to TRBD2. Germline V gives CDR1 LGHNA, CDR2 YSLEER. The CDR3 spans 15 residues. Losses at the gene ends were 5 bases for V and 8 bases for J; bases not matched to a gene: 8. CDR3 region: CASSVLAGGMDEQFF. CDR3 bases: TGCGCCAGCAGCGTCCTAGCGGGAGGTATGGATGAGCAGTTCTTC.

The rearrangement uses TRBV6-1 and TRBJ2-7; 8 positions agree with TRBD2. This CDR3 spans 14 amino acids. Germline values: CDR1 MNHNS, CDR2 SASEGT. With 3 bases clipped from V and 2 bases from J, the junction kept 3 bases outside the gene matches. The CDR3 is CASSEGLGAYEQYF. CDR3 nucleotide sequence: TGTGCCAGCAGTGAGGGACTAGGTGCCTACGAGCAGTACTTC.

This chain links TRBV16 with TRBJ1-5; D gene unclear. CDR1 and CDR2 (germline): KGHSY, FQNENV. The CDR3 totals 14 residues. V lost 2 bases to trimming and J lost 4 bases, with 9 bases between them. This chain's CDR3 is CASSQIKQNQPQHF. The CDR3 DNA reads TGTGCCAGCAGCCAAATAAAACAGAATCAGCCCCAGCATTTT.

The CDR3 loop is CASSIGSWDRDGTDTQYF. The CDR3 DNA sequence: TGTGCCAGTAGTATAGGTAGTTGGGACAGGGATGGCACAGATACGCAGTATTTT. The rearrangement uses TRBV19 and TRBJ2-3; TRBD1 matches 9 bases. From germline, CDR1 is LNHDA and CDR2 SQIVND (reference sequence). This CDR3 contains 18 residues. Trimming cost V 1 base and J 1 base; bases outside gene matches: 9. The whole variable domain, remainder taken from reference TRBV19 and TRBJ2-3, is DGGITQSPKYLFRKEGQNVTLSCEQNLNHDAMYWYRQDPGQGLRLIYYSQIVNDFQKGDIAEGYSVSREKKESFPLTVTSAQKNPTAFYLCASSIGSWDRDGTDTQYFGPGTRLTVL.

On this clone itself: Additional DNA sequences in this sample encode the identical CDR3. This rearrangement joins TRBV19 to TRBJ1-5; TRBD1 agrees at 11 bases. The junction had 3 bases not matched to a gene; V was cut back by 4 bases and J by 4 bases. CDR1 and CDR2 from the germline V gene are LNHDA and SQIVND (reference sequence). CDR3 size: 15 residues. CDR3 sequence: CASSTGTGGNQPQHF. Written as DNA, the CDR3 is TGTGCCAGTAGTACCGGGACAGGGGGAAATCAGCCCCAGCATTTT.

CDR3 DNA: TGCGCCAGCAGCTTTGGGGGGGCGCTGGGAAACACCATATATTTT. As protein: CASSFGGALGNTIYF. The V and J genes are TRBV5-1 and TRBJ1-3, with D perhaps matching TRBD1 (6 bases). Germline lookup yields CDR1 SGHRS and CDR2 YFSETQ. This CDR3 has 15 amino acids. V gave up 2 bases and J gave up 4 bases, with 13 bases separating them.

The chain employs TRBV28 and TRBJ2-1, with 9 bases identical to TRBD2. The length of the CDR3 is 16 residues. Germline V lookup: CDR1 MDHEN, CDR2 SYDVKM. V was pared by 4 bases and J by 0 bases, with 4 bases of the junction left unmatched. The CDR3 spells CASSSSGGNSYNEQFF. The CDR3 DNA reads as TGTGCCAGCAGTTCCAGCGGGGGGAACTCCTACAATGAGCAGTTCTTC.

The gene calls are TRBV6-5 and TRBJ2-7; TRBD1 agrees at 8 bases. Germline V lookup: CDR1 MNHEY, CDR2 SVGAGI. Trimming at V came to 4 bases and at J to 6 bases, leaving 8 bases not matched to a gene. This CDR3 comprises 14 residues. CDR3 amino acids: CASSLRDRLTEQYF. The CDR3 coding sequence is TGTGCCAGCAGTTTACGGGACAGGCTCACCGAGCAGTACTTC.

The V gene is TRBV11-1, the J gene TRBJ1-1; TRBD1 might be the D (5 bases). CDR1 and CDR2 from the germline V gene are SGHAT and FQDESV (reference sequence). Between the trimmed V and J ends, which lost 3 bases and 5 bases, there was a span of 13 bases. The CDR3 spans 14 residues. Here the CDR3 DNA reads TGTGCCAGCAGCTTCAAGCAGGGCCTTACTGAAGCTTTCTTT. Residues: CASSFKQGLTEAFF.

J is TRBJ2-1 and V is TRBV5-8; D ambiguous. The CDR3 sequence is 15 residues long. Between the trimmed V and J ends, which lost 2 bases and 6 bases, there was a span of 15 bases. The germline V gene has CDR1 SGHTS and CDR2 YDEGEE. The CDR3 protein is CASSFGPESGNEQFF. The DNA of the CDR3 is TGTGCCAGCAGCTTTGGCCCGGAATCGGGCAATGAGCAGTTCTTC.

The chain employs TRBV19 and TRBJ2-7; a weak D match, TRBD1 (6 bases). CDR3 length equals 14 residues. Trimming took off 6 bases at V and 3 bases at J, with 15 bases between the two ends. Germline V gives CDR1 LNHDA, CDR2 SQIVND (reference sequence). The CDR3 nucleotides read TGTGCCAGTAGCCCAAACGGACAGCACTACGAGCAGTACTTC. Encoded protein: CASSPNGQHYEQYF.

V is TRBV4-3 and J is TRBJ2-5, with TRBD2 matching 7 bases. This CDR3 is 14 amino acids long. The V and J ends lost 3 bases and 5 bases, in that order; junction bases with no gene match: 6. Germline CDR1 LGHNA, CDR2 YSLEER. DNA of the CDR3: TGCGCCAGCAGCCAGTCCGATAGCGGGGAGACCCAGTACTTC. Its translation: CASSQSDSGETQYF.

The rearrangement joins TRBV27 to TRBJ1-2; no definite D call. CDR1 and CDR2 (germline): MNHEY, SMNVEV (reference sequence). The CDR3 is 16 residues long. Trimming stripped 6 bases from V and 8 bases from J, with 25 bases between. The DNA for the CDR3 is TGTGCCAGCAGCAAACTATTGGGTTCCAAAGTAGGCGGCTACACCTTC. Protein: CASSKLLGSKVGGYTF.

The chain employs TRBV10-3 and TRBJ2-1; 9 bases align to TRBD2. The germline V gene has CDR1 ENHRY and CDR2 SYGVKD. The V segment lost 2 bases and the J segment 8 bases; nucleotides outside the gene matches: 7. CDR3 size: 15 residues. CDR3 sequence reads: CAISEGSGGRDEQFF. The CDR3 region has the DNA TGTGCCATCAGTGAGGGTAGTGGCGGGAGGGATGAGCAGTTCTTC.